Sequencing of this TCR beta chain was carried out in a study of cytomegalovirus exposure and HLA in healthy donors. In the PCR, 60 Vbeta and 13 Jbeta primers were used. Assay used: immunoSEQ multiplex PCR; TCRdb lists only in-frame clones, some missing. There are 95,000 to 130,000 clones in the sample; around 10% occur only once, and roughly 3.1% lies in the top ten. Whole-study findings and limits: Later analysis showed most CMV-associated TCR beta chains appearing HLA-restricted. TCR beta chains numbering under 200 were designated cytomegalovirus-associated.

Worth noting for this clone: What it binds is unknown.

CDR3 length equals 13 residues. CDR1 and CDR2 (germline): KGHSH, LQKENI. The germline V and J ends were trimmed by 3 bases and 5 bases, with 10 bases remaining between them. The rearrangement links TRBV18 to TRBJ2-5; the D is unclear. This TCR came from a man aged 25 to 40 in good health and CMV-seronegative. Material for sequencing was PBMCs. The CDR3 DNA sequence: TGTGCCAGCTCACCCCATAAGAGGGAGACCCAGTACTTC. As protein: CASSPHKRETQYF.